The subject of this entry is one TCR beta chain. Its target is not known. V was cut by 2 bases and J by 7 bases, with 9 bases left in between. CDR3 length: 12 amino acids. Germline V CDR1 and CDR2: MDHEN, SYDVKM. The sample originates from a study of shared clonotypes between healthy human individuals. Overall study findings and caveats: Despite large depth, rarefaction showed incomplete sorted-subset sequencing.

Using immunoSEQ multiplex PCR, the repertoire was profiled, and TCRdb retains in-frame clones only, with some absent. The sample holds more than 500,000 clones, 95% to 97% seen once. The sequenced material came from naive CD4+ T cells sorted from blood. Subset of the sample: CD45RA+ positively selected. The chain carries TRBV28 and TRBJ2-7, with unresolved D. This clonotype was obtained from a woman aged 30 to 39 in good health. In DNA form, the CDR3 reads TGTGCCAGCAGTTTACTTGAAGAAGAGCAGTACTTC. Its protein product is CASSLLEEEQYF. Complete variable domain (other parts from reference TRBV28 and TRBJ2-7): DVKVTQSSRYLVKRTGEKVFLECVQDMDHENMFWYRQDPGLGLRLIYFSYDVKMKEKGDIPEGYSVSREKKERFSLILESASTNQTSMYLCASSLLEEEQYFGPGTRLTVT.